These T cell receptor beta chains were read from a single sample in a study of T cells in localized non-small cell lung cancer. Assay used: immunoSEQ multiplex PCR; TCRdb lists only in-frame clones, some missing. This table holds roughly 84,000 clones, more than 70% found once. The sequences come from peripheral blood, collected before any cancer treatment. All receptors derive from a woman between 40 and 69 years old with stage I squamous cell lung carcinoma. Both conserved end residues are part of each CDR3. The D gene is left open where the match is weak. The size entry is marked missing in some rows and otherwise reads once, few, many or a size class.

clone_size d_call j_call v_call cdr3_aa cdr3_nt
NA NA TRBJ2-3 TRBV7-6 CASSQEGRTDTQYF TGTGCCAGCAGTCAAGAGGGTCGGACAGATACGCAGTATTTT
few NA TRBJ1-6 TRBV9 CASSVVEGNSPLHF TGTGCCAGCAGCGTAGTGGAGGGTAATTCACCCCTCCACTTT
NA NA TRBJ1-5 TRBV5-5 CASSPLLGVDQPQHF TGTGCCAGCAGCCCCCTGTTAGGGGTGGATCAGCCCCAGCATTTT
once NA TRBJ2-3 TRBV2 CASSEGGALGTDTQYF TGTGCCAGCAGTGAGGGGGGGGCATTGGGCACAGATACGCAGTATTTT
NA NA TRBJ2-3 TRBV28 CASSGTGSTDTQYF TGTGCCAGCAGTGGGACCGGGAGTACAGATACGCAGTATTTT
NA NA TRBJ2-1 TRBV5-6 CASSPASTSSEQFF TGTGCCAGCAGTCCGGCATCTACTAGCTCTGAGCAGTTCTTC
NA TRBD1 TRBJ1-2 TRBV7-9 CASPRGQNGYTF TGTGCCAGCCCCAGGGGGCAGAACGGCTACACCTTC
once TRBD1 TRBJ1-2 TRBV7-2 CASSSLPGQGKGYGYTF TGTGCCAGCAGCTCACTACCGGGACAGGGAAAAGGTTATGGCTACACCTTC
NA NA TRBJ1-2 TRBV4-1 CASSQDRTDGYTF TGCGCCAGCAGCCAAGATCGGACGGATGGCTACACCTTC
NA NA TRBJ2-5 TRBV2 CASSRQLYQETQYF TGTGCCAGCTCCCGGCAGCTGTACCAAGAGACCCAGTACTTC
NA NA TRBJ1-1 TRBV7-9 CASSLLQGSAEAFF TGTGCCAGCAGCTTACTACAGGGATCGGCTGAAGCTTTCTTT
NA NA TRBJ1-2 TRBV18 CASSPGDYGYTF TGTGCCAGCTCACCCGGTGACTATGGCTACACCTTC
NA NA TRBJ1-1 TRBV5-6 CASSVGLLNTEAFF TGTGCCAGCAGCGTGGGACTATTGAACACTGAAGCTTTCTTT
NA NA TRBJ2-6 TRBV6-1 CASRDTAGANVLTF TGTGCCAGCAGGGACACTGCTGGGGCCAACGTCCTGACTTTC
NA TRBD1 TRBJ2-2 TRBV9 CASTKGGPPGELFF TGTGCCAGCACCAAAGGGGGCCCTCCCGGGGAGCTGTTTTTT
NA NA TRBJ1-4 TRBV5-5 CASRPRGATNEKLFF TGTGCCAGCAGGCCAAGGGGAGCAACTAATGAAAAACTGTTTTTT
NA NA TRBJ2-6 TRBV6-1 CASSEVGGGANVLTF TGTGCCAGCAGTGAAGTAGGGGGTGGGGCCAACGTCCTGACTTTC
NA NA TRBJ2-1 TRBV10-3 CAISAPGHQRGDEQFF TGTGCCATCAGTGCCCCGGGACACCAAAGAGGGGATGAGCAGTTCTTC